One and the same sample provided the 5 T cell receptor beta chains below, sequenced in a study of blood T cell repertoires in COVID-19. Assay used: immunoSEQ multiplex PCR; TCRdb lists only in-frame clones, some missing. The sample holds some 28,000 clones, 80% to 90% seen once. The specimen sequenced was peripheral blood. Receptors originate from a man aged 60 to 75 with acute or convalescent COVID-19.

The chain recombines TRBV29-1 with TRBJ2-6; D possibly corresponds to TRBD1 (6 bases). Germline loops: CDR1 SQVTM, CDR2 ANQGSEA. The length of the CDR3 is 16 residues. The V end lost 6 bases, the J end lost 0 bases, and 15 bases lay between the germline ends. The CDR3 region has the DNA TGCAGCGTCCAGACAGGAGCGATCTCTGGGGCCAACGTCCTGACTTTC. It codes for CSVQTGAISGANVLTF.

This sequence joins TRBV18 and TRBJ2-1; D gene unclear. CDR3 length equals 11 residues. The germline V and J ends were trimmed by 3 bases and 8 bases, with 5 bases remaining between them. Germline assignment: CDR1 KGHSH and CDR2 LQKENI. In nucleotides, the CDR3 is TGTGCCAGCTCACCGATAGATGAGCAGTTCTTC. It specifies CASSPIDEQFF.

The rearrangement joins TRBV10-1 to TRBJ2-1; D is uncertain. The CDR3 length is 13 residues. V was trimmed by 3 bases and J by 4 bases, leaving 7 bases between them. The V gene's germline CDR1 is WNHNN and CDR2 SYGVQD (reference sequence). CDR3 residues: CASSDVRYNEQFF. In DNA, the CDR3 is TGCGCCAGCAGTGATGTCCGTTACAATGAGCAGTTCTTC.

The chain combines TRBV29-1 with TRBJ2-1; 10 nucleotides line up with TRBD2. V gave up 7 bases and J gave up 5 bases; unmatched junction bases: 5. This CDR3 has 13 amino acids. The germline V gene has CDR1 SQVTM and CDR2 ANQGSEA. The CDR3 nucleotides read TGCAGCGCGGGGACTAGCGCTAACAATGAGCAGTTCTTC. This encodes CSAGTSANNEQFF.

The chain uses TRBV5-6 and TRBJ2-7; no reliable D call. The CDR3 is made up of 14 amino acids. Trimming took 0 bases from V and 5 from J, leaving 12 bases between them. The germline V gene encodes CDR1 SGHDT and CDR2 YYEEEE. The CDR3 DNA is TGTGCCAGCAGCTTGGTTGCGGTCGGCCACGAGCAGTACTTC. It yields the protein CASSLVAVGHEQYF.